This note documents a single T cell receptor beta chain sequence. The antigen it binds to is not known. No per-base quality is available; no much larger clone lies one base away. The immunoSEQ Assay, a bias-controlled multiplex PCR, was used to amplify TCRbeta CDR3 regions from genomic DNA. The original pipeline was this. Nucleated cell counts per sample were estimated from amplification of reference gene primers within the assay. To quantify the absolute abundance of each unique TCRbeta CDR3 rearrangement, sequence reads were collapsed and filtered. For each sample, productive Simpson clonality was calculated by taking the square root of Simpson's diversity index across productive rearrangements. This immuneACCESS table, as held by TCRdb, lists in-frame sequences with V and J called but not all clones. Of the missing ones, under half trace to an unresolved V gene in checked studies; the others have no known cause. Clonal size and the V and J genes are those of that table, whereas D and trimming came from the DNA. Within this sample are fewer than 20,000 clones, with more than 75% of them counted one time only. Clones ranked in the top ten supply more than 15% of the sample.

Each collaborating institution followed its own protocols to collect whole blood in K2EDTA tubes. For TCRbeta analysis, collaborators shipped samples in one of three forms: frozen whole blood, isolated PBMCs, or DNA extracted from either of those sample types. This entry comes from a study of blood T cell repertoires in COVID-19 (dated by TCRdb to between 2020 and 2021). For context, the study as a whole: The collaborator samples originated in the United States, Italy and Spain and spanned the acute and convalescent phases of COVID-19. The repertoires were released in a freely available public database intended as a resource for research on the immune response to SARS-CoV-2. Where available, HLA class I and class II types were obtained from metadata supplied by the sample provider rather than from assay-based typing. The dataset comprised deeply sampled blood TCRbeta repertoires from subjects exposed to, actively infected with, or recovered from COVID-19. The material from the prospective study consisted of cDNA or gDNA derived from T cells, B-cell-depleted T cells, or PBMCs. Nearly every sample came with metadata listing a de-identified subject ID, COVID-19 status, age in years and sex. Samples came from the ongoing ImmuneRACE study (first 160 participants) plus 1,254 subjects from 6 global collaborators. Findings and caveats that apply to the study as a whole: The amount of clinical and demographic metadata varied by source and participant and was provided uncurated.

V and J lose 1 base and 8 bases, and a span of 6 bases separates them. The CDR3 covers 12 residues, taking in both the cysteine and the phenylalanine. Only the CDR3 part of the read is kept: 36 bases, read in frame from the first base. From a lookup of the germline V gene, CDR1 and CDR2 are SGHRS and YFSETQ. The chain is encoded by TRBV5-1 joined to TRBJ2-2, with the D gene uncertain. This sequence originates from a human donor in a cohort sampled during active COVID-19. The sequencing input was peripheral blood. The nucleotide sequence is given as TGCGCCAGCAGCTTGTTATCTGGGGAGCTGTTTTTT. Translated, it gives CASSLLSGELFF. The variable domain in full, with residues beyond the CDR3 obtained from the reference TRBV5-1 and TRBJ2-2 genes, is KAGVTQTPRYLIKTRGQQVTLSCSPISGHRSVSWYQQTPGQGLQFLFEYFSETQRNKGNFPGRFSGRQFSNSRSEMNVSTLELGDSALYLCASSLLSGELFFGEGSRLTVL.